This entry features one T cell receptor (beta chain) sequence. Its antigen is as yet unknown. The data belong to a study of T cells in localized non-small cell lung cancer. The study, taken as a whole, reports: Sequencing involved a lone tumor region, leaving heterogeneity possible. Uninvolved adjacent lung showed higher T cell clonality than tumor. Longer overall survival accompanied higher blood T cell density. Researchers found a median approximately 55 of the top 100 tumor clones in adjacent lung.

The CDR3 runs 15 residues. The V gene lost 4 bases and the J gene lost 5 bases, with 17 bases spanning the gap. CDR1 is KGHSH, CDR2 LQKENI, per germline. Using immunoSEQ multiplex PCR, the repertoire was profiled, and TCRdb retains in-frame clones only, with some absent. In the table there are fewer than 100,000 clones, around 90% of which are singletons. The sequence came from a man aged 40-75 years with stage I squamous cell lung carcinoma. The chain combines TRBV18 with TRBJ2-5, with D perhaps assigned TRBD1 or TRBD2 (6 bases each). The sequences come from peripheral blood, collected before any cancer treatment. The CDR3: CASSLSTGGVETQYF. The CDR3 DNA sequence: TGTGCCAGCTCACTCTCGACAGGAGGGGTGGAGACCCAGTACTTC.